The T cell receptor beta chain under discussion was sequenced for a study of T cell repertoires in cytomegalovirus infection. Germline V CDR1 and CDR2: SNHLY, FYNNEI. With 7 bases clipped from V and 4 bases from J, the junction kept 5 bases outside the gene matches. The CDR3 runs to 14 residues. From the reads, TCRdb called clonotypes with MiXCR, one entry per CDR3 protein. Among 400,000 or so distinct CDR3 sequences listed, 30% to 40% were seen once. The rearrangement joins TRBV2 to TRBJ2-7; 12 bases are a match to TRBD1. Sequences were obtained from PBMCs. The TCR comes from a human donor in good health (CMV status not recorded). Some clones in this sample may be carry-over from other donors' samples. The CDR3 loop is CASIGTGGIYEQYF. The CDR3 DNA reads TGTGCCAGCATAGGGACAGGGGGCATTTACGAGCAGTACTTC. Full variable domain (missing parts from reference TRBV2 and TRBJ2-7): EPEVTQTPSHQVTQMGQEVILRCVPISNHLYFYWYRQILGQKVEFLVSFYNNEISEKSEIFDDQFSVERPDGSNFTLKIRSTKLEDSAMYFCASIGTGGIYEQYFGPGTRLTVT.